The TCR beta chain described here comes from a study of blood T cells in healthy people across ages (dated by TCRdb to the mid-2010s). Regarding the research as a whole: In model experiments, template switching captured about one uniquely barcoded TCR beta cDNA molecule for every two T cells. Using deep sequencing normalized with unique cDNA molecular identifiers, the study measured how TCR beta repertoire diversity changes with age. The donors were divided into four age groups: young (average around 16 years), middle-aged (about 39), aged (roughly 60) and long-lived (82). To avoid experimental bias, donors of different ages were distributed randomly across sequencing lanes. Using the same blood draw, the study looked at two additional independent replicas of 1 million unique cDNA reads for two donors, one aged 18 to 30 and the other aged 80 or older.

The 39 donors, aged roughly 6 to 90 years, were systemically healthy Caucasian individuals from Russia. Roughly 11 milliliters of peripheral blood were drawn from each donor into EDTA-treated Vacutainer tubes. Ficoll-Paque density-gradient centrifugation was used to isolate PBMCs, with at least 7 million per sample. Trizol reagent was used to extract total RNA from PBMCs, with at least 5 micrograms per sample. Naive CD45RAhigh/CD27high T cell percentages were measured by flow cytometry on a PBMC aliquot from every donor. In this sample, this clonotype turned up a few times. The target of this receptor is not known. No base-level quality is on record; no much larger clone is a single base apart. What the authors observed across the whole study: Conclusive comparison of naive and antigen-experienced compartments was prevented by the profiling of bulk unsorted PBMCs. Donor CMV infection status was unknown, potentially confounding age-related changes in expanded clonotypes. Compared with the aged group, more naive CD4+ T cells, fewer expanded clones and increased TCR diversity were shown by the long-lived group, suggesting age selection. A strong correlation was found between observed TCR beta diversity and the percentage of naive T cells measured by flow cytometry. As age increased, observed TCR beta diversity per million T cells dropped in a roughly linear way, and a significant reduction was already evident by age around 41. Estimates of total diversity based on one million sequenced T cells were regarded as lower bounds and as underestimates.

Inclusive of the bounding cysteine and phenylalanine, the CDR3 is 14 residues long. The DNA shown is the 42-base CDR3, in frame from base 1. V trim: 3 bases; J trim: 8 bases; unmatched bases: 6. CDR1 and CDR2 are read off the germline V gene as SGHRS and YFSETQ. To prepare the library, 5' RACE was applied. Sequenced on an Illumina HiSeq 2500. The second PCR ran for roughly 6 to 11 cycles and used a J-beta primer mix along with a sample-barcoded 5' primer. Each TCR beta cDNA molecule received a unique molecular identifier from a template-switch 5' adaptor carrying 12 random nucleotides. At least 3 million CDR3-containing paired-end reads were obtained from each sample. All of the RNA was converted into first-strand cDNA using the Mint cDNA synthesis kit, with a TRBC-specific oligonucleotide serving as the primer. After uracil-DNA glycosylase treatment, a first 18-cycle PCR used universal primers M1SS and BC2_uni_R on all cDNA. For the original study's pipeline: Normalization of each sample was performed by random selection of 1 million high-quality reads, each carrying a distinct molecular identifier. Instead of being binned into consensus sequences, reads that shared molecular identifiers were thrown out. MiTCR, run with a Q25 quality threshold and the strictest error-elimination algorithm, handled CDR3 identification, clonotype clustering and error correction. A nonparametric unseen species model with Euler transformation was used to estimate lower-bound total TCR beta diversity. Using fastp trimming at Q25 and MiXCR clonotype assembly, TCRdb reanalyzed the public sequencing data and kept in-frame beta chains. Every distinct CDR3 protein forms one entry, paired with its most common genes and DNA. The V and J calls come from TCRdb's annotation, not from the publication. The sample includes about 1,000,000 distinct CDR3 sequences, with more than 40% observed a single time. Jointly, the top ten make up around 18% of the sample.

Material for sequencing was blood. The V and J segments used are TRBV5-1 and TRBJ2-1, and 9 junction bases match TRBD1. This TCR derives from a woman aged 60-75 years in good health. In nucleotide form, the sequence is TGCGCCAGCAGCTCCGGGACAGGGAGGGATGAGCAGTTCTTC. Its protein reads: CASSSGTGRDEQFF.